The 9 T cell receptor beta chains below come from one sample, sequenced in a study of T cell responses to AZD1222 COVID-19 vaccine. Assay: immunoSEQ multiplex PCR; the TCRdb copy retains only in-frame clones and omits some. In the table there are about 99,000 clones, roughly 90% of which are singletons. Here the sequenced sample was peripheral blood, taken on day 0 of AZD1222 vaccination. Source of these receptors: an adult in good health.

The chain employs TRBV7-3 and TRBJ2-1, with 10 bases lining up with TRBD2. Germline CDR1 and CDR2: SGHTA and FQGTGA. The CDR3 is 16 amino acids. The trim removed 6 bases at V and 5 bases at J, leaving 10 bases unmatched. The CDR3 region has the DNA TGTGCCAGCAGTCGACTGACTAGCGGGCCTAACAATGAGCAGTTCTTC. Translating gives CASSRLTSGPNNEQFF. The variable domain in full, with the rest retrieved from reference TRBV7-3 and TRBJ2-1, is GAGVSQTPSNKVTEKGKYVELRCDPISGHTALYWYRQSLGQGPEFLIYFQGTGAADDSGLPNDRFFAVRPEGSVSTLKIQRTERGDSAVYLCASSRLTSGPNNEQFFGPGTRLTVL.

V gene TRBV14 combines with J gene TRBJ2-7; no firm D call. Per germline, CDR1 SGHDN and CDR2 FVKESK. Trimming shortened V by 4 bases and J by 2 bases, and 24 bases separated the two germline ends. This CDR3 contains 18 residues. As DNA, the CDR3 is TGTGCCAGCAGCCCCCATTTTGGCGCAACGATGGACCCCTACGAGCAGTACTTC. This codes for CASSPHFGATMDPYEQYF.

The rearrangement joins TRBV24-1 to TRBJ1-5; 9 nucleotides match TRBD1. With 2 bases clipped from V and 2 bases from J, the junction kept 6 bases outside the gene matches. The CDR3 contains 17 residues. Germline loops: CDR1 KGHDR, CDR2 SFDVKD. CDR3 region: CATSDWDRATGNQPQHF. The DNA of the CDR3 is TGTGCCACCAGTGATTGGGACAGGGCGACGGGCAATCAGCCCCAGCATTTT.

This sequence joins TRBV19 and TRBJ2-7; 7 bases map to TRBD2. The CDR3 runs 14 residues. With V trimmed by 6 bases and J by 2 bases, 7 bases remained unmatched. Germline V gene data show CDR1 as LNHDA and CDR2 as SQIVND (reference sequence). CDR3 bases: TGTGCCAGTAGCTCTTCCGGGACTACCTACGAGCAGTACTTC. This sequence encodes CASSSSGTTYEQYF.

There are a few counts of this clone. The chain combines TRBV28 with TRBJ2-3; D is possibly TRBD1 (6 bases). The germline CDR1 and CDR2 sequences are MDHEN and SYDVKM. The CDR3 runs 17 residues. Trimming cost V 5 bases and J 2 bases, with 20 bases left between them. The CDR3 bases are TGTGCCAGCAGTCGACCCGCGAGACAGGCGTCCACAGATACGCAGTATTTT. This translates into CASSRPARQASTDTQYF.

As concerns this clone: The CDR3 does not close with the conserved phenylalanine or tryptophan, likely indicating a read error. No DNA is shown, since the ends of the CDR3 on it are uncertain; the CDR3 is the one TCRdb lists. The chain couples TRBV12-3 or TRBV12-4 to TRBJ1-1; TRBD1 is the table's D call and was not checked against the DNA. The CDR3 is 12 amino acids in total, end residues counted. Here the CDR3 reads CASTDPPGGLRY.

CDR3 sequence: CASSRQGTTHEQYF. The CDR3 DNA follows: TGTGCCAGCAGTAGACAGGGGACTACGCACGAGCAGTACTTC. The genes are TRBV6-2 or TRBV6-3 and TRBJ2-7, with D possibly being TRBD1 (8 bases). The CDR3 sequence is 14 residues long. The germline V gene has CDR1 MNHEY and CDR2 SVGEGT. Trimming removed 5 bases from V and 5 bases from J, with 16 bases in between.

The genes are TRBV7-9 and TRBJ2-1; D possibly corresponds to TRBD1 (6 bases). Trimming stripped 1 base from V and 8 bases from J, with 15 bases between. The V gene's germline CDR1 is SEHNR and CDR2 FQNEAQ (reference sequence). This CDR3 contains 15 residues. This CDR3 is CASSLGFRDIDEQFF. CDR3 DNA: TGTGCCAGCAGCTTAGGATTCCGGGACATAGATGAGCAGTTCTTC.

V is TRBV18 and J is TRBJ2-7; tentative D call: TRBD1 (6 bases). The germline CDR1 and CDR2 sequences are KGHSH and LQKENI. The CDR3 has 15 amino acids. With 2 bases removed from V and 4 bases from J, the gap between germline ends came to 15 bases. The CDR3 sequence is CASSPETGTQYEQYF. CDR3 sequence (DNA): TGTGCCAGCTCACCAGAAACGGGGACACAATACGAGCAGTACTTC. The variable domain in full, completed from reference TRBV18 and TRBJ2-7, reads NAGVMQNPRHLVRRRGQEARLRCSPMKGHSHVYWYRQLPEEGLKFMVYLQKENIIDESGMPKERFSAEFPKEGPSILRIQQVVRGDSAAYFCASSPETGTQYEQYFGPGTRLTVT.